This T cell receptor (beta chain) was captured in a study of blood T cell repertoires in COVID-19. The CDR3 totals 11 residues. Germline values: CDR1 MNHEY, CDR2 SMNVEV (reference sequence). V was shortened by 7 bases and J by 5 bases, with 8 bases between the two germline ends. Sequencing used immunoSEQ multiplex PCR; TCRdb keeps in-frame clones, though not all of them. The sample has over 100,000 clones, about 85% seen once; the top ten hold around 2%. Specimen: peripheral blood. The TCR sequence derives from a man aged 45 to 65 with active COVID-19. This chain links TRBV27 with TRBJ2-5; maybe TRBD2 (5 bases). This CDR3 reads CASTRGETQYF. Written as DNA, the CDR3 is TGTGCCAGCACCCGAGGGGAGACCCAGTACTTC.